This entry concerns a single T cell receptor (beta chain). Its antigen is currently unknown. An Oncomine TCR Beta short-read assay was used to sequence the DNA from cultured CD4+ T cells. TCRdb reanalysed the PCR reads using MiXCR and keeps one entry per CDR3 protein. The repertoire holds some 15,000 distinct CDR3 sequences, with 60% to 70% as singletons. This sample is drawn from a study of vaccination and CD4 T cells after COVID-19. As for treatment: roughly 10-day PBMC culture with coronavirus spike peptide pools or control peptides (ViraFEST assay). ViraFEST enlarged antigen-specific T cell populations with peptide pools and afterwards sequenced TCRs. Culture conditions combined two million PBMCs per well with about 9 IU/ml IL-2 and 8.5 to 10 ug/ml peptide pools. General observations from the study: Convalescent patients saw a median about 86% of their reactive clones show up only after vaccination.

The CDR3 totals 15 residues. Trimming took 2 bases from V and 6 from J; bases not matched to a gene: 8. Germline V gene sequence: CDR1 ENHRY, CDR2 SYGVKD. The sequencing sample was made of CD4+ T cells from blood, cultured in vitro. This clonotype was sampled from a human donor who had recovered from COVID-19. V and J are TRBV10-3 and TRBJ2-5, with 8 bases aligning to TRBD1. The CDR3 sequence: CAISEARDRWKTQYF. CDR3 DNA sequence: TGTGCCATCAGTGAGGCAAGGGACAGGTGGAAGACCCAGTACTTC.